This TCR beta chain was recovered during a study of cytomegalovirus exposure and HLA in healthy donors. The CDR3 covers 14 residues. Trimming pared 8 bases from V and 1 base from J, leaving 13 bases between. Germline loops: CDR1 MNHEY, CDR2 SVGAGI. Note on this clone: The antigen is undetermined.

Study observations and caveats: Accounts indicate the classifier identified cytomegalovirus status with strong specificity and sensitivity. The tendency of first-cohort TCR clusters to co-occur in the 90 to 150 validation repertoires emerged from a later analysis. TCR beta chains numbering about 160 were designated cytomegalovirus-associated. It was confirmed in vitro that three of the CMV-associated chains were specific for CMV antigens.

Repertoires were generated with immunoSEQ multiplex PCR, while TCRdb's copy carries only in-frame clones and drops some. The profile shows tens of thousands of clones, about 97% of them singletons. The TCR originated in a woman under 30 in good health and CMV-seropositive. The rearrangement links TRBV6-5 to TRBJ2-3, with D possibly being TRBD2 (6 bases). The source material was PBMCs. The CDR3 loop is CASGRYEGTDTQYF. The CDR3 nucleotides read TGTGCCAGCGGGAGGTACGAGGGCACAGATACGCAGTATTTT.